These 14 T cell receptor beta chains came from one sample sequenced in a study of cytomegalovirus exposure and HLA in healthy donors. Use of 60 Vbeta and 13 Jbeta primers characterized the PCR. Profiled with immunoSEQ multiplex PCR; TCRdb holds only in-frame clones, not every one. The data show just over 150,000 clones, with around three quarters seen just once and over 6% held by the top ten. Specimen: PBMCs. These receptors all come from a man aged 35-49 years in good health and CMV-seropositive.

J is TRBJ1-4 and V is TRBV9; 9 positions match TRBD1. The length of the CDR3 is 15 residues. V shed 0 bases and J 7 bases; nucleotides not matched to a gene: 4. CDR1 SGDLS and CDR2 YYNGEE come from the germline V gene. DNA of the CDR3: TGTGCCAGCAGCGTAGATGGACAGGGGCCTGAAAAACTGTTTTTT. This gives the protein CASSVDGQGPEKLFF.

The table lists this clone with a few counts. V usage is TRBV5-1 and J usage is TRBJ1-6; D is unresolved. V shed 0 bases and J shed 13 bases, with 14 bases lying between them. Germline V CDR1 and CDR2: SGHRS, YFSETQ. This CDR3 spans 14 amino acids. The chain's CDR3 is CASSLEAAAFPLHF. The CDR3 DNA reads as TGCGCCAGCAGCTTGGAGGCAGCGGCCTTCCCCCTCCACTTT.

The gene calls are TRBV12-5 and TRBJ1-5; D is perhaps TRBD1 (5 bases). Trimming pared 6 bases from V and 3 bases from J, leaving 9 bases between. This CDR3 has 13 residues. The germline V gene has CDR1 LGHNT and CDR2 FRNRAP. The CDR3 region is CASGGGDNQPQHF. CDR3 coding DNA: TGTGCTAGTGGCGGGGGGGACAATCAGCCCCAGCATTTT. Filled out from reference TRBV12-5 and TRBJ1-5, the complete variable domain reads DARVTQTPRHKVTEMGQEVTMRCQPILGHNTVFWYRQTMMQGLELLAYFRNRAPLDDSGMPKDRFSAEMPDATLATLKIQPSEPRDSAVYFCASGGGDNQPQHFGDGTRLSIL.

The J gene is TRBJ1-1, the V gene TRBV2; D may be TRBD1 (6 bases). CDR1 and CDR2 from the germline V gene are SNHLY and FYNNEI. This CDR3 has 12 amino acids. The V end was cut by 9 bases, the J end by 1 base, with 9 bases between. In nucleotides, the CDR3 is TGTGCCAGAACGACAGGGAACACTGAAGCTTTCTTT. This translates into CARTTGNTEAFF.

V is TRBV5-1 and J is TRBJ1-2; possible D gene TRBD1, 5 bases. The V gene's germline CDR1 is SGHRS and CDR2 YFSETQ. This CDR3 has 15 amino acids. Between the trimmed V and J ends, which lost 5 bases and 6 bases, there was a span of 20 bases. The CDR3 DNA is TGCGCCAGCAGTTCAATGCCCCAGGGCGGCCATGGCTACACCTTC. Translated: CASSSMPQGGHGYTF.

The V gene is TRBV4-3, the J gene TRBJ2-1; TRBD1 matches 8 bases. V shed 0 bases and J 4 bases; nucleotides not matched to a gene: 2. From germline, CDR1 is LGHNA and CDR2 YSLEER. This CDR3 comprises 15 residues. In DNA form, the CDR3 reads TGCGCCAGCAGCCAAGAAGGGACAGGTTACAATGAGCAGTTCTTC. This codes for CASSQEGTGYNEQFF.

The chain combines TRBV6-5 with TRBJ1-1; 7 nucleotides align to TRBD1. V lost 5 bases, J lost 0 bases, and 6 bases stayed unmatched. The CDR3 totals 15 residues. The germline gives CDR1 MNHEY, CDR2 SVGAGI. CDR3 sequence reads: CASSNTGAMNTEAFF. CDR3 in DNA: TGTGCCAGCAGTAATACAGGGGCCATGAACACTGAAGCTTTCTTT.

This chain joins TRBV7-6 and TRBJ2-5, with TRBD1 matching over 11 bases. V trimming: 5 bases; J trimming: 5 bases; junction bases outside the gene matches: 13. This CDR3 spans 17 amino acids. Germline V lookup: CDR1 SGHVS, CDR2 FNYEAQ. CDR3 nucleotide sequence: TGTGCCAGCAGCCCGAGTGGGGACAGGGGGACTAGGGAGACCCAGTACTTC. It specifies CASSPSGDRGTRETQYF.

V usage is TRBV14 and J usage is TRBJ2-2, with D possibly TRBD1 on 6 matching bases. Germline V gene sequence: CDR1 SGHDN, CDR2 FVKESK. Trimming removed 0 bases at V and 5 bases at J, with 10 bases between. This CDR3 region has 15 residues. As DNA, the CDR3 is TGTGCCAGCAGCCAAGAAGTCGGACAGACCGGGGAGCTGTTTTTT. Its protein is CASSQEVGQTGELFF.

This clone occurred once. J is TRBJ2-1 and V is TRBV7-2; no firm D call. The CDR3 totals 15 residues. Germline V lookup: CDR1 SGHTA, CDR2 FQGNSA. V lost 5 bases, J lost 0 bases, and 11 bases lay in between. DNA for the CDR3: TGTGCCAGCAGCCCCTATCCGGGCTCCTACAATGAGCAGTTCTTC. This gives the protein CASSPYPGSYNEQFF.

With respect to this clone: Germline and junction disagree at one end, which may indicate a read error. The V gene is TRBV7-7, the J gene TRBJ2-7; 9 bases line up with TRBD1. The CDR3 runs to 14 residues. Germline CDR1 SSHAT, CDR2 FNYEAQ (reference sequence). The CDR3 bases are TGTGCTAGCAGCTTGGGACAGGGCATGGACGAGCAGTACTTC. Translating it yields CASSLGQGMDEQYF.

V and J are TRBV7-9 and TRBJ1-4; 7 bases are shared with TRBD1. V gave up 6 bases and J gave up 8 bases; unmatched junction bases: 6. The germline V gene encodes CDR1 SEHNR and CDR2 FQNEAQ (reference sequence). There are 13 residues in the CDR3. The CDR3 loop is CASREGGEEKLFF. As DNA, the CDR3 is TGTGCCAGCAGGGAAGGGGGCGAGGAAAAACTGTTTTTT.

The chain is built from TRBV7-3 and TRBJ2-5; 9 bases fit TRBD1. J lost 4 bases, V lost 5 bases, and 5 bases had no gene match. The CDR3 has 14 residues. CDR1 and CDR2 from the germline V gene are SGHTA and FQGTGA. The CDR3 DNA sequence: TGTGCCAGCAGCCCCGGGACAGGGAGAGAGACCCAGTACTTC. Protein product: CASSPGTGRETQYF.

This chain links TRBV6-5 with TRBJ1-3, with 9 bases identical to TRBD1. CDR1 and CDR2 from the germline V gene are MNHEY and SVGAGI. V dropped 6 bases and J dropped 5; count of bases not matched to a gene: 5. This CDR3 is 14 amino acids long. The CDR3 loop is CASRSTGGRNTIYF. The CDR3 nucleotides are TGTGCCAGCAGGAGCACAGGGGGCCGAAACACCATATATTTT.